This T cell receptor (beta chain) is drawn from a study of cytomegalovirus exposure and HLA in healthy donors. Study-wide points: TCR beta chains numbering approximately 150 were designated cytomegalovirus-associated. A later analysis found most CMV-associated TCR beta chains apparently HLA-restricted.

To note about this clone: What it binds is unknown.

The PCR ran on 60 Vbeta and 13 Jbeta primers. Method: immunoSEQ multiplex PCR; TCRdb's copy keeps in-frame clones and lacks some. Among approximately 300,000 clones listed, approximately 84% were seen once. The CDR3 extends over 18 amino acids. V lost 6 bases to trimming and J lost 0 bases; unmatched junction nucleotides: 8. Per the germline V gene, CDR1 is SEHNR and CDR2 is FQNEAQ (reference sequence). This sequence originates from a woman aged 40 to 50 in good health and CMV-seropositive. The sequencing input was PBMCs. The V call is TRBV7-9, the J call TRBJ2-6; TRBD1 matches 10 bases. DNA of the CDR3: TGTGCCAGCAGTGGTGGGACAGGGGTTGTCTCTGGGGCCAACGTCCTGACTTTC. Amino acid sequence: CASSGGTGVVSGANVLTF.